This T cell receptor (beta chain) was documented in a study of cytomegalovirus exposure and HLA in healthy donors (dated by TCRdb to 2017 to 2019). In terms of the full investigation: According to an earlier analysis of 587 of the donors, about 179 million T cells yielded 90 million to 140 million unique TCR beta sequences and 250 to 350 Gb of sequence data. A later genetic analysis used genome-wide SNP genotypes for about 60% of the roughly 700 donors, treating that subset as a discovery cohort. Besides the first cohort of roughly 700 subjects, a separate validation cohort made up of roughly 130 different subjects was used. Typing coverage varied by locus: 629-630 donors for A, B, C, DRB1 and DQB1; 522 for DQA1; nearly 610 for DPA1; around 450 for DPB1. Alongside the repertoire data, information on donor age, sex, ethnicity and CMV serostatus was compiled. All discovery cohort repertoires had been generated using a single sequencing platform. About 320 gigabases of sequencing data and around 87 million unique TCR sequences were included in an early release covering roughly 600 HLA-typed donors. Using immunosequencing, the study profiled T cell repertoires from 666 subjects and related those repertoires to cytomegalovirus serostatus. To study patterns of TCR occurrence, a later analysis re-analyzed previously published TCR beta repertoires from just over 650 donors and added high-resolution HLA genotyping. To decide whether each TCR beta V gene segment behaved as functional or pseudogenic, an earlier analysis of nearly 600 of the donors relied on high-throughput TCR beta sequencing. The aim of the study was to test whether cataloging public T cell receptors could identify signatures of past pathogen exposure. The study combined high-throughput TCR immunosequencing, statistical association of individual TCRs with disease status, and machine learning to predict cytomegalovirus infection status. Rather than using new phenotypic data, the later analysis identified candidate immune exposures from TCR beta sequences and from how often those sequences occurred across donors. Among roughly 400 genotyped donors of the cohort, an average of around 240,000 unique TCR beta nucleotide sequences was sequenced per donor, of which roughly 17% were non-productive. HLA typing included class I and class II loci at four-digit resolution. Roughly five DR-DQ haplotypes were handled as single units for association and clustering, since linkage in the cohort was strong. The genetic ancestry cluster associated with self-reported Caucasian donors included about four fifths of the roughly 390 genotyped donors. Beyond this particular receptor, the publication reports: In vitro tests confirmed that a few of the cytomegalovirus-associated TCR beta chains recognize cytomegalovirus antigens. An association between a missense DCLRE1C variant and V-gene and J-gene trimming of TCR beta chains was found in a later genetic analysis and replicated in an independent cohort. In a later analysis, 16,951 TCR beta sequences were associated with specific HLA alleles at a false discovery rate of 0.05. Most TCR sequences were seen in very few donors, while some public TCRs were found in many individuals. A further reported finding was that TCR beta sequences accurately predicted the HLA-A and HLA-B alleles for most subjects in the first cohort. When HLA alleles, especially DR and DQ, strongly co-occurred, TCR associations were difficult to assign to individual alleles. HLA typing was unavailable for some donors at each locus, so association tests used only the typed subset. In a later analysis, HLA-associated TCR beta chains were found to be more clonally expanded and to have lower generation probabilities than equally common non-associated chains. Most CMV-associated TCR beta chains appeared to be HLA-restricted in a later analysis, and the HLA associations seemed to be driven largely by CMV exposure. The presence/absence analyses assumed that sequencing depth was roughly uniform across donors, and that assumption may not be true. A later genetic analysis reported fewer N-insertions in productive TCRs among donors in an Asian-associated ancestry cluster than the roughly 670-donor mean. A group of highly shared sequence variants was considered likely to be a technical artifact of the sequencing pipeline. In a later analysis, the rate of TCR association differed among HLA loci, with DRB1 alleles having the most associated TCRs and HLA-C alleles having the fewest. The 87-base-pair reads could not distinguish some IMGT-functional V segments, including TRBV6-2 and TRBV6-3, so those segments were excluded. In the study, 164 TCR beta chains were listed as associated with cytomegalovirus. Only TCR beta chains were sequenced in this cohort, and the absence of alpha or paired-chain data limited detectable features. According to a later analysis, parvovirus B19, influenza, CMV and Epstein-Barr virus appeared linked to several top co-occurrence clusters. The earlier analysis of approximately 590 of the donors excluded around 17 rarely observed V segments, including chromosome 9 orphons, because counts were too low. The authors suggested that the approach could potentially be generalized to other disease states and immunological phenotypes. Immune exposure information for the cohort was limited to CMV serostatus. An earlier analysis of around 600 of the donors showed that most TCR beta V segments appeared in productive rearrangements either about 87% or about 30% of the time, which broadly matched IMGT annotations. The classifier was reported to diagnose cytomegalovirus status with high specificity and sensitivity in both the original and validation cohorts. Correlated functional status among segregating V segments might be attributable to linkage disequilibrium, but an unknown experimental factor could not be ruled out.

Library creation used the immunoSEQ multiplex PCR assay. A mixture of 60 forward primers for TCR Vbeta segments and 13 reverse primers for TCR Jbeta segments was used in the multiplex PCR. The CDR3 region of rearranged TCR beta genes was amplified from genomic DNA by a multiplex PCR assay. On the Illumina HiSeq System, the amplified TCR beta libraries were sequenced as 87-base-pair reads. In the authors' own workflow: A later analysis counted about 80 million unique TCR beta chains across the roughly 700 repertoires, and around 9.9 million of these chains were shared by at least two donors. To remove PCR and sequencing errors, raw reads were error-corrected and collapsed into unique sequences using a nearest-neighbor algorithm that merged closely related sequences. Alignment of CDR3 sequences to IMGT reference sequences was used to assign V, D and J gene segments. Each retained sequence needed at least a six-nucleotide match to both a V gene segment and a J gene segment. A rearrangement was called productive if the CDR3 had no stop codons and remained in frame with V and J, and every other rearrangement was called non-productive. Following IMGT convention, CDR3 was defined as the stretch from the second conserved V-encoded cysteine to the conserved J-encoded phenylalanine. In an earlier analysis of around 600 of the donors, sequences lacking an unambiguous match to a single V gene segment were excluded. In an earlier analysis of several hundred of the donors, V segments were called functional above 56.7% productive rearrangements and were called segregating when the between-donor standard deviation exceeded 5%. To diagnose cytomegalovirus status from the catalog of TCR beta chain sequences, a statistical classification framework was built. In a later analysis, V and J genes were assigned by comparing TCR nucleotide sequences against IMGT/GENE-DB human TR gene sequences. The TCRdist pipeline was used in a later analysis to assign CDR3 sequences and most-parsimonious VDJ recombination scenarios. In a later analysis, each TCR beta chain was defined by its CDR3 amino acid sequence together with its V-gene family, and reads without a unique V-gene family were excluded. To address suspected cross-contamination and a sequencing artifact, a later analysis removed some 620 highly shared, low-generation-probability nucleotide sequences. In a later analysis, a clonal expansion index for each public chain was calculated from normalized within-repertoire ranks of inferred template counts. In a later analysis, generation probabilities were computed using a VDJ recombination model fitted to out-of-frame rearrangements, and the results were checked against IGoR. Hypergeometric tests were used in a later analysis to score TCR-TCR, TCR-HLA and TCR-CMV co-occurrence, with a repertoire-size bias correction applied to the TCR pairs. To estimate false discovery rates, a later analysis permuted the HLA or CMV assignments 20 times. In a later analysis, co-occurring TCRs were grouped using DBSCAN, with TCRdist sequence similarity added in when clustering inside HLA-allele-positive subsets. Repertoires with fewer than 30,000 or more than 120,000 public chains, plus five repertoires with anomalous nucleotide sharing, were excluded from co-occurrence clustering. TCRdb provides this immuneACCESS table in a form limited to in-frame rearrangements. Some clones are lacking; in checked studies, under half of them reflect an unresolved V gene, and why the rest are absent is not known. V, J and clone size were drawn from that table, and D and trimming were deduced from the DNA. This sample's table contains more than 55,000 clones. Of the sample, less than 5.5% is held by the ten largest clones.

V was cut back by 8 bases and J by 9 bases, leaving a gap of 17 bases between them. The CDR3 numbers 13 residues from cysteine through phenylalanine. The sequence is cut down to CDR3 DNA, 39 bases in frame from base 1. Reading the germline V gene gives CDR1 ENHRY and CDR2 SYGVKD. The cohort comprised more than 550 healthy bone marrow donors. Cohort members were all nominally healthy when sampled, although unrecorded immune exposures were likely present. The donor was CMV seropositive and belonged to the group of some 290 seropositive cohort members. A peripheral blood sample was collected from each donor, and TCR beta sequencing was performed on peripheral blood mononuclear cells. The Qiagen DNeasy Blood Extraction Kit was used to extract genomic DNA from the blood cell samples. Concerning this clone itself: This clone's antigen is unknown.

The sequence came from a woman aged 40 to 50 in good health and CMV-seropositive. Sequenced input: PBMCs. Here the chain combines TRBV10-3 and TRBJ2-1; matching of 5 bases hints at TRBD1 as the D gene. The CDR3 protein is CAIGNERTSEQFF. The DNA sequence is given as TGTGCCATCGGGAACGAAAGGACAAGTGAGCAGTTCTTC.